This TCR beta chain was sequenced in a study of T-cell memory formation after mild COVID-19. Whole-study findings and limits: Of the contracting clones, CD4+ ones lay mainly in CM and EM, and CD8+ ones in EMRA. Some responding clones appeared in pre-infection memory, suggesting cross-reactive memory joined. The second-wave clones peaking on day 37 were not confirmed as SARS-CoV-2-specific.

Via MiXCR, TCRdb re-called the 5' RACE reads, giving one row per CDR3 protein. The data contain about 250,000 distinct CDR3 sequences, approximately 16% of them seen just once; the ten biggest clones take up 3.5%. Germline V gene data show CDR1 as LNHDA and CDR2 as SQIVND (reference sequence). Trimming cost V 3 bases and J 3 bases, with 4 bases left between them. The CDR3 contains 12 residues. This clonotype showed up just once. Antigen specificity is unknown. The source material was PBMCs or a T cell subset sorted from them (not recorded which). This sequence was found in a man aged 18 to 30 who had mild COVID-19 (a few samples of this study predate the infection). Cell type and time point are not known. The chain joins TRBV19 to TRBJ2-3; D gene uncertain. The CDR3 region has the DNA TGTGCCAGTAGTATGCGAACAGATACGCAGTATTTT. Its protein is CASSMRTDTQYF.